The 9 T cell receptor beta chains listed next were all sequenced from one sample in a study of T cell responses to AZD1222 COVID-19 vaccine. Produced via immunoSEQ multiplex PCR; TCRdb's table is partial and in-frame only. The sample carries over 140,000 clones, 80% to 95% recorded once. The sample here was peripheral blood, taken on day 0 of AZD1222 vaccination. These receptor sequences come from an adult in good health.

Only a few counts were recorded for this clone. This sequence joins TRBV11-1 and TRBJ2-7; weak D call: TRBD1 (5 bases). Trimming removed 4 bases from V and 2 bases from J, with 12 bases in between. CDR1 and CDR2 from the germline V gene are SGHAT and FQDESV (reference sequence). This CDR3 spans 14 amino acids. The chain's CDR3 is CASSSRRGPYEQYF. The DNA of the CDR3 is TGTGCCAGCAGCTCCCGTAGGGGCCCCTACGAGCAGTACTTC.

The sample holds a few counts of this clone. The chain uses TRBV21-1 and TRBJ1-5; the table names TRBD1, a call not compared with the DNA. TRBV21-1 has pseudogene status. CDR3 length: 16 amino acids. As DNA, the CDR3 is TGTGCCAGCAGCAAAGAGGGACAGGGGGGGGATCAGCCCCAGCATTTT. Its protein product is CASSKEGQGGDQPQHF.

As DNA, the CDR3 is TGTGCCAGCAGTTCCGGGACAGACATGAACACTGAAGCTTTCTTT. The encoded protein is CASSSGTDMNTEAFF. This rearrangement joins TRBV5-4 to TRBJ1-1; TRBD1 aligns across 7 bases. V shed 5 bases, J shed 0 bases, and the junction held 7 bases outside the gene matches. This CDR3 has 15 residues. Germline V lookup: CDR1 SGHNT, CDR2 YYREEE (reference sequence).

This chain joins TRBV28 and TRBJ2-7, with a possible D match to TRBD1 (5 bases). V lost 7 bases, J lost 2 bases, and 12 bases lay in between. Germline assignment: CDR1 MDHEN and CDR2 SYDVKM. The CDR3 contains 13 residues. The CDR3 reads CASTMTAPYEQYF. CDR3 nucleotide sequence: TGTGCCAGCACCATGACAGCCCCCTACGAGCAGTACTTC.

This chain uses TRBV7-9 with TRBJ1-2, with 9 bases aligning to TRBD1. After removal of 7 bases from V and 7 bases from J, the junction contained 7 bases not matched to a gene. This CDR3 comprises 13 residues. CDR1 is SEHNR and CDR2 is FQNEAQ in the germline V gene (reference sequence). The CDR3 protein is CASTEQGAGGYTF. The CDR3 coding sequence is TGTGCCAGCACCGAACAGGGGGCCGGTGGCTACACCTTC.

This chain links TRBV18 with TRBJ2-2, with D unclear. This CDR3 has 16 amino acids. V lost 3 bases to trimming and J lost 1 base, with 12 bases between them. CDR1 is KGHSH and CDR2 is LQKENI in the germline V gene. Here the CDR3 reads CASSPSLTENTGELFF. The CDR3 coding sequence is TGTGCCAGCTCACCTAGCTTAACAGAGAACACCGGGGAGCTGTTTTTT.

The gene calls are TRBV27 and TRBJ2-1, with a weak D call TRBD1 (6 bases). Trimming left V 5 bases short and J 5 bases short, with 22 bases between. The CDR3 spans 17 residues. The germline CDR1 and CDR2 sequences are MNHEY and SMNVEV (reference sequence). CDR3 bases: TGTGCCAGCAGTCCGTACCACAGGGCCCATAAAAACAATGAGCAGTTCTTC. Encoded protein: CASSPYHRAHKNNEQFF.

This clone was seen a single time. V usage is TRBV19 and J usage is TRBJ1-1, with no clear D. Germline V gives CDR1 LNHDA, CDR2 SQIVND (reference sequence). Trimming shortened V by 4 bases and J by 1 base, and 7 bases separated the two germline ends. The CDR3 length is 13 residues. The CDR3 protein is CASSTRWNTEAFF. Here the CDR3 DNA reads TGTGCCAGTAGTACCCGTTGGAACACTGAAGCTTTCTTT.

The chain couples TRBV2 to TRBJ1-2; the match to TRBD1 covers 7 bases. CDR1 is SNHLY, CDR2 FYNNEI, per germline. The CDR3 has 11 amino acids. V was pared by 11 bases and J by 4 bases, with 4 bases of the junction left unmatched. CDR3 in DNA: TGTGCCTGTGGGGACAGCTATGGCTACACCTTC. Translating it yields CACGDSYGYTF.